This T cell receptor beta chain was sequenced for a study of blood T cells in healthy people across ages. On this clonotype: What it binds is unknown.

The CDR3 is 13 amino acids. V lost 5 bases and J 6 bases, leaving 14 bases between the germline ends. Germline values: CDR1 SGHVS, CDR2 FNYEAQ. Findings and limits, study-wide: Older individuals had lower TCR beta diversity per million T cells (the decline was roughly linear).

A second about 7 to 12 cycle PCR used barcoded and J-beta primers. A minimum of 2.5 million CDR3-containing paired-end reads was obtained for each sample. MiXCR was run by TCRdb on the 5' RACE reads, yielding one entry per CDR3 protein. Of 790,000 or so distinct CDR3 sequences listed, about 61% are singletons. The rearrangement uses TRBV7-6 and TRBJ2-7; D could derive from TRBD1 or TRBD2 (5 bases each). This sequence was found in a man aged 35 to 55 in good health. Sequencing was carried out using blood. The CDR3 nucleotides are TGTGCCAGCAGCACTAGTCAGGGTTCCGAGCAGTACTTC. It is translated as CASSTSQGSEQYF. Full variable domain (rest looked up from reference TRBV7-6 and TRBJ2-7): GAGVSQSPRYKVTKRGQDVALRCDPISGHVSLYWYRQALGQGPEFLTYFNYEAQQDKSGLPNDRFSAERPEGSISTLTIQRTEQRDSAMYRCASSTSQGSEQYFGPGTRLTVT.